This is a list of T cell receptor beta chains from one sample in a study of radiotherapy plus CTLA-4 blockade in lung cancer. The assay was immunoSEQ multiplex PCR, and TCRdb's table has in-frame clones only and misses some. The data contain tens of thousands of clones, roughly 84% of them singletons. This sample comprised peripheral blood, obtained from a patient treated with radiotherapy plus ipilimumab. All receptors come from a human donor with non-small cell lung cancer whose response to radiotherapy plus ipilimumab could not be evaluated. Both conserved end residues are part of each CDR3. The D gene is left open where the match is weak. Expanded clones are given a class, and other clones once, few, many or no size at all.

V gene: TRBV4-3
CDR3 length: 17
clone size: once
J gene: TRBJ2-2
D gene: TRBD1
CDR3 DNA: TGCGCCAGCAGCCAAGATGGGACAGGGGCCTCCAATGAAGAGCTGTTTTTT
CDR3 protein: CASSQDGTGASNEELFF

V gene: TRBV7-2
CDR3 length: 14
clone size: -
J gene: TRBJ2-7
D gene: TRBD2
CDR3 DNA: TGTGCCAGCAGCTTGGGACTAGCGGCCCACGAGCAGTACTTC
CDR3 protein: CASSLGLAAHEQYF

V gene: TRBV6-5
CDR3 length: 15
clone size: -
J gene: TRBJ2-7
D gene: TRBD2
CDR3 DNA: TGTGCCAGCAGTTCAACTAGCGGAAGAACCTACGAGCAGTACTTC
CDR3 protein: CASSSTSGRTYEQYF

V gene: TRBV5-1
CDR3 length: 14
clone size: -
J gene: TRBJ2-5
D gene: -
CDR3 DNA: TGCGCCAGCAGCTTGGATCACAGACAAGAGACCCAGTACTTC
CDR3 protein: CASSLDHRQETQYF

V gene: TRBV29-1
CDR3 length: 12
clone size: -
J gene: TRBJ2-3
D gene: -
CDR3 DNA: TGCAGCGTTGCCCGAGGGAGAGATACGCAGTATTTT
CDR3 protein: CSVARGRDTQYF

V gene: TRBV7-3
CDR3 length: 17
clone size: -
J gene: TRBJ2-2
D gene: -
CDR3 DNA: TGTGCCAGCAGCATACAGCCGAGCGGTGCGAACACCGGGGAGCTGTTTTTT
CDR3 protein: CASSIQPSGANTGELFF

V gene: TRBV10-3
CDR3 length: 16
clone size: -
J gene: TRBJ2-5
D gene: -
CDR3 DNA: TGTGCCATCAGTGAGCCTAAGGCAGGGATGGAGGAGACCCAGTACTTC
CDR3 protein: CAISEPKAGMEETQYF

V gene: TRBV13
CDR3 length: 15
clone size: -
J gene: TRBJ1-3
D gene: TRBD1
CDR3 DNA: TGTGCCAGCAGCTTAGGCGACAGGGATGGAAACACCATATATTTT
CDR3 protein: CASSLGDRDGNTIYF

V gene: TRBV11-2
CDR3 length: 15
clone size: -
J gene: TRBJ1-2
D gene: -
CDR3 DNA: TGTGCCAGCAGTTCCACAGGGATTTACTTCTATGGCTACACCTTC
CDR3 protein: CASSSTGIYFYGYTF

V gene: TRBV5-1
CDR3 length: 15
clone size: -
J gene: TRBJ1-1
D gene: -
CDR3 DNA: TGCGCCAGCAGCTTTAATGCAGGGGCGAACACTGAAGCTTTCTTT
CDR3 protein: CASSFNAGANTEAFF

V gene: TRBV27
CDR3 length: 13
clone size: -
J gene: TRBJ2-5
D gene: TRBD1
CDR3 DNA: TGTGCCAGCAGTGGGGACAGGGGAGTGACCCAGTACTTC
CDR3 protein: CASSGDRGVTQYF

V gene: TRBV7-9
CDR3 length: 16
clone size: once
J gene: TRBJ2-3
D gene: TRBD2
CDR3 DNA: TGTGCCAGCAGCTTAGGGACTAGCGGAAACACAGATACGCAGTATTTT
CDR3 protein: CASSLGTSGNTDTQYF

V gene: TRBV7-2
CDR3 length: 14
clone size: -
J gene: TRBJ2-1
D gene: -
CDR3 DNA: TGTGCCAGCAGCTTAGGAGCATTTGAGAATGAGCAGTTCTTC
CDR3 protein: CASSLGAFENEQFF

V gene: TRBV28
CDR3 length: 14
clone size: -
J gene: TRBJ1-2
D gene: -
CDR3 DNA: TGTGCCAGCAGTTTTAATCCCCGCAGGGATGGCTACACCTTC
CDR3 protein: CASSFNPRRDGYTF

V gene: TRBV6-6
CDR3 length: 11
clone size: -
J gene: TRBJ2-5
D gene: -
CDR3 DNA: TGTGCCAGCGAGGAGGTAGAGACCCAGTACTTC
CDR3 protein: CASEEVETQYF

V gene: TRBV7-9
CDR3 length: 15
clone size: -
J gene: TRBJ1-4
D gene: TRBD1
CDR3 DNA: TGTGCCAGCAGCTCCGGGACAGGGATTAATGAAAAACTGTTTTTT
CDR3 protein: CASSSGTGINEKLFF

V gene: TRBV30
CDR3 length: 14
clone size: -
J gene: TRBJ2-1
D gene: TRBD1
CDR3 DNA: TGTGCCTGGAGTGCCGGGACAGGGGTCTCTGAGCAGTTCTTC
CDR3 protein: CAWSAGTGVSEQFF

V gene: TRBV5-1
CDR3 length: 20
clone size: -
J gene: TRBJ2-6
D gene: TRBD1
CDR3 DNA: TGCGCCAGCAGCTTGTTAAGGCAGGGGGCCTCTGGGTCTGGGGCCAACGTCCTGACTTTC
CDR3 protein: CASSLLRQGASGSGANVLTF

V gene: TRBV6-6
CDR3 length: 11
clone size: -
J gene: TRBJ2-7
D gene: TRBD1
CDR3 DNA: TGTGCAGGGGGCCGGGCCAACGAGCAGTACTTC
CDR3 protein: CAGGRANEQYF

V gene: TRBV29-1
CDR3 length: 11
clone size: -
J gene: TRBJ1-2
D gene: TRBD1
CDR3 DNA: TGCAGCGTCCGGACAGGTTTCGGCTACACCTTC
CDR3 protein: CSVRTGFGYTF

V gene: TRBV27
CDR3 length: 16
clone size: -
J gene: TRBJ1-4
D gene: -
CDR3 DNA: TGTGCCAGCAGCATCGTGGTTGGGGGCAATAATGAAAAACTGTTTTTT
CDR3 protein: CASSIVVGGNNEKLFF

V gene: TRBV7-9
CDR3 length: 16
clone size: -
J gene: TRBJ1-1
D gene: TRBD1
CDR3 DNA: TGTGCCAGCAGTTCGACAGGGAGTCCCCTGAACACTGAAGCTTTCTTT
CDR3 protein: CASSSTGSPLNTEAFF

V gene: TRBV27
CDR3 length: 14
clone size: -
J gene: TRBJ2-3
D gene: -
CDR3 DNA: TGTGCCAGCAGTTTAGGGGGCAGCCCAGATACGCAGTATTTT
CDR3 protein: CASSLGGSPDTQYF

V gene: TRBV27
CDR3 length: 16
clone size: -
J gene: TRBJ2-1
D gene: TRBD2
CDR3 DNA: TGTGCCAGCAGTACATTAGCGGGGAGCTCCTACAATGAGCAGTTCTTC
CDR3 protein: CASSTLAGSSYNEQFF

V gene: TRBV5-1
CDR3 length: 14
clone size: -
J gene: TRBJ2-2
D gene: -
CDR3 DNA: TGCGCCAGCAGCTTGGCAGAGGGAAAGTGGGAGCTGTTTTTT
CDR3 protein: CASSLAEGKWELFF

V gene: TRBV30
CDR3 length: 15
clone size: -
J gene: TRBJ1-2
D gene: TRBD1
CDR3 DNA: TGTGCCTGGAGTGTACTGGGACAGGGGTCCTATGGCTACACCTTC
CDR3 protein: CAWSVLGQGSYGYTF